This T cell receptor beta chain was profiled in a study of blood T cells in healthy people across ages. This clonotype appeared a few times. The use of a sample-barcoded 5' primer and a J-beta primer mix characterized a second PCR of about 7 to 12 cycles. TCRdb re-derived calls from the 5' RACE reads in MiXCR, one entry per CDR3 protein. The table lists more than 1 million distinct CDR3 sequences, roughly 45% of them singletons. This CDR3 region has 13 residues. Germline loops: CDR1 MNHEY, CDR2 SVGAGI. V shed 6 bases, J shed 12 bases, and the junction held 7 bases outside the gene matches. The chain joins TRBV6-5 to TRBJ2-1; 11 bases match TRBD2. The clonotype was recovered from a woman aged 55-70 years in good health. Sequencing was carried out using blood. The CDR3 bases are TGTGCCAGCAGCTCAAGCGGGACTAGCGGGCAGTTCTTC. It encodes CASSSSGTSGQFF.